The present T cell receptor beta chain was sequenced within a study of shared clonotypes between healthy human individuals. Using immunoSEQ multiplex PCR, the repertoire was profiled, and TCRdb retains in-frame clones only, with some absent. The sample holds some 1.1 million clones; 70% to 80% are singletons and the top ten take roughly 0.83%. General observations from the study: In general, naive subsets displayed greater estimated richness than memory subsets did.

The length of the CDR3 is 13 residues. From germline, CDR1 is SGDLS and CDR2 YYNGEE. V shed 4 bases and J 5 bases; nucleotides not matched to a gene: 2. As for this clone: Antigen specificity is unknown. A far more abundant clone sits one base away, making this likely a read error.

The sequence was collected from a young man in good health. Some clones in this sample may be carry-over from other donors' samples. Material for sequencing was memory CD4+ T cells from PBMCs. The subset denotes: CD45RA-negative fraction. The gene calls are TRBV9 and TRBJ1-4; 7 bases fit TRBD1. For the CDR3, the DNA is TGTGCCAGCAGCCGGACAGGAAATGAAAAACTGTTTTTT. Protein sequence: CASSRTGNEKLFF.